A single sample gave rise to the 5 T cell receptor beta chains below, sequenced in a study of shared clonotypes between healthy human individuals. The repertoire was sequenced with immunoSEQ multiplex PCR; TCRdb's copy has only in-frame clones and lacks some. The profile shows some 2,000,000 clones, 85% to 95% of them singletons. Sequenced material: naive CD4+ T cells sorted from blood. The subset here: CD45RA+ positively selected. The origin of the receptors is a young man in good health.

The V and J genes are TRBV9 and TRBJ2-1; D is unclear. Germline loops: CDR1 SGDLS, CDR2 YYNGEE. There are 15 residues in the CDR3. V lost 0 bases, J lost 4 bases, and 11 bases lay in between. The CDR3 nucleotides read TGTGCCAGCAGCGTAGGCAACGTCGGATACAATGAGCAGTTCTTC. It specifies CASSVGNVGYNEQFF.

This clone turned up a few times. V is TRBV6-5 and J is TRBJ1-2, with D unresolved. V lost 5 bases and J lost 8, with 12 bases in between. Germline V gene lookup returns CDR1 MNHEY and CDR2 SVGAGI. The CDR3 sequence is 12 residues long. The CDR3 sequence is CASSRPGEGYTF. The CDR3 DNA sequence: TGTGCCAGCAGTCGTCCTGGGGAGGGCTACACCTTC.

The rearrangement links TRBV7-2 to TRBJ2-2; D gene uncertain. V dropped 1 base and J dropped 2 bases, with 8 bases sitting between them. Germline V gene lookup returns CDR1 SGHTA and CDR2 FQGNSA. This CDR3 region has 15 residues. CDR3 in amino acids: CASSLDLLNTGELFF. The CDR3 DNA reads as TGTGCCAGCAGCTTAGACTTACTAAACACCGGGGAGCTGTTTTTT.

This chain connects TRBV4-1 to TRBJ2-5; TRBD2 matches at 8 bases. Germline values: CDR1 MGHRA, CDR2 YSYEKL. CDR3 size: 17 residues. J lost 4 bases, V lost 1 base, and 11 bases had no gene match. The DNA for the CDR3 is TGCGCCAGCAGCCAAGCGGAGTTGACGAGCGGGGGAGAGACCCAGTACTTC. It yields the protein CASSQAELTSGGETQYF.

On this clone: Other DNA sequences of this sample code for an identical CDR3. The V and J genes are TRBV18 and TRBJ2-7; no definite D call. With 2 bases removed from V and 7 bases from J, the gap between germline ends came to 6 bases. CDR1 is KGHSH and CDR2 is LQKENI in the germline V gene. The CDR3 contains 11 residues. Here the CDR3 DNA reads TGTGCCAGCTCACCAGGTGTAGAGCAGTACTTC. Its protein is CASSPGVEQYF.